Shown below are 27 T cell receptor beta chains from a single sample sequenced in a study of T cell responses to AZD1222 COVID-19 vaccine. Sequenced by immunoSEQ multiplex PCR; TCRdb stores in-frame clones only, minus some. In the table there are approximately 130,000 clones, roughly 90% of which are singletons. The source material was peripheral blood, sampled 28 days after the second AZD1222 dose. These receptors all stem from an adult who received the AZD1222 COVID-19 vaccine.

J is TRBJ2-3 and V is TRBV27; D ambiguous. This CDR3 is built from 14 residues. CDR1 and CDR2 from the germline V gene are MNHEY and SMNVEV (reference sequence). V was clipped by 7 bases and J by 10 bases, with 21 bases between them. CDR3 bases: TGTGCCAGCAACCCGACCGGATCACTTCTACCGCAGTATTTT. It encodes CASNPTGSLLPQYF.

This rearrangement joins TRBV3-1 (or the pseudogene TRBV3-2) to TRBJ1-6; 8 bases map to TRBD1. CDR1 LGHDT and CDR2 YNNKEL come from the germline V gene (reference sequence). The length of the CDR3 is 15 residues. With 5 bases clipped from V and 5 bases from J, the junction kept 5 bases outside the gene matches. The CDR3, as DNA: TGTGCCAGCAGCAAAAACAGGGGGGATAATTCACCCCTCCACTTT. Protein product: CASSKNRGDNSPLHF.

The chain links TRBV5-4 to TRBJ1-5; D is perhaps TRBD1 (5 bases). Germline CDR1 is SGHNT and CDR2 is YYREEE (reference sequence). The CDR3 has 16 amino acids. The V end lost 4 bases, the J end lost 0 bases, and 14 bases lay between the germline ends. CDR3 nucleotide sequence: TGTGCCAGCAGCAATCAGGGCCCATATAGCAATCAGCCCCAGCATTTT. This encodes CASSNQGPYSNQPQHF. Filled out from reference TRBV5-4 and TRBJ1-5, the complete variable domain reads ETGVTQSPTHLIKTRGQQVTLRCSSQSGHNTVSWYQQALGQGPQFIFQYYREEENGRGNFPPRFSGLQFPNYSSELNVNALELDDSALYLCASSNQGPYSNQPQHFGDGTRLSIL.

This clone was detected a few times. J is TRBJ1-1 and V is TRBV18; D possibly corresponds to TRBD1 (6 bases). The germline gives CDR1 KGHSH, CDR2 LQKENI. V was clipped by 2 bases and J by 6 bases, with 7 bases between them. The CDR3 is made up of 12 amino acids. Here the CDR3 reads CASSPGGPEAFF. The DNA for the CDR3 is TGTGCCAGCTCACCAGGGGGGCCTGAAGCTTTCTTT.

This chain uses TRBV7-9 with TRBJ2-3, with D possibly being TRBD1 or TRBD2 (6 bases each). The CDR3 sequence is 16 residues long. Germline V gives CDR1 SEHNR, CDR2 FQNEAQ (reference sequence). The germline V and J ends were trimmed by 5 bases and 1 base, with 16 bases remaining between them. The CDR3 DNA reads TGTGCCAGCAGCGAGGGGGGAACCTCTGGCACAGATACGCAGTATTTT. Translating it yields CASSEGGTSGTDTQYF.

This chain joins TRBV4-1 and TRBJ2-3; perhaps TRBD2 as D (5 bases). The germline CDR1 and CDR2 sequences are MGHRA and YSYEKL. Trimming pared 1 base from V and 0 bases from J, leaving 8 bases between. CDR3 length: 15 amino acids. CDR3 in DNA: TGCGCCAGCAGCCAAGTCGGACTGAGCACAGATACGCAGTATTTT. This translates into CASSQVGLSTDTQYF.

This rearrangement joins TRBV2 to TRBJ2-7; D gene ambiguous. Trimming removed 4 bases at V and 0 bases at J, with 7 bases between. This CDR3 region has 13 residues. CDR1 is SNHLY, CDR2 FYNNEI, per germline. The CDR3: CASSVSSSYEQYF. CDR3 nucleotides: TGTGCCAGCAGTGTAAGTAGCTCCTACGAGCAGTACTTC.

The chain recombines TRBV5-1 with TRBJ2-1; 9 bases line up with TRBD2. The V segment lost 4 bases and the J segment 5 bases; nucleotides outside the gene matches: 7. The CDR3 totals 15 residues. The V gene's germline CDR1 is SGHRS and CDR2 YFSETQ. The CDR3: CASSLSGRPDNEQFF. CDR3 nucleotide sequence: TGCGCCAGCAGCCTAAGCGGGAGGCCTGACAATGAGCAGTTCTTC.

The chain joins TRBV5-8 to TRBJ2-1, with D perhaps TRBD1 (5 bases). The length of the CDR3 is 13 residues. Germline CDR1 SGHTS, CDR2 YDEGEE. V lost 3 bases, J lost 10 bases, and 14 bases lay in between. This CDR3 is CASSYITGREQFF. The CDR3 nucleotides are TGTGCCAGCAGCTACATAACAGGAAGAGAGCAGTTCTTC.

With regard to this clone: This sample also contains other DNA sequences that code for the same CDR3. The chain links TRBV18 to TRBJ1-1; perhaps TRBD1 as D (5 bases). Germline CDR1 KGHSH, CDR2 LQKENI. The V end lost 3 bases, the J end lost 0 bases, and 8 bases lay between the germline ends. This CDR3 is built from 14 residues. The CDR3 loop is CASSPTALNTEAFF. DNA for the CDR3: TGTGCCAGCTCACCGACAGCCTTGAACACTGAAGCTTTCTTT. The full variable domain, with the rest looked up from reference TRBV18 and TRBJ1-1, is NAGVMQNPRHLVRRRGQEARLRCSPMKGHSHVYWYRQLPEEGLKFMVYLQKENIIDESGMPKERFSAEFPKEGPSILRIQQVVRGDSAAYFCASSPTALNTEAFFGQGTRLTVV.

The V gene is TRBV7-8, the J gene TRBJ1-5; tentatively, D is TRBD1 (6 bases). Trimming left V 5 bases short and J 3 bases short, with 11 bases between. From germline, CDR1 is SGHVS and CDR2 FQNEAQ. The CDR3 loop spans 14 amino acids. DNA for the CDR3: TGTGCCAGCAGCAGGGACACCCCCAATCAGCCCCAGCATTTT. Its translation is CASSRDTPNQPQHF. The entire variable domain, with the rest obtained from reference TRBV7-8 and TRBJ1-5, is as follows: GAGVSQSPRYKVAKRGQDVALRCDPISGHVSLFWYQQALGQGPEFLTYFQNEAQLDKSGLPSDRFFAERPEGSVSTLKIQRTQQEDSAVYLCASSRDTPNQPQHFGDGTRLSIL.

The chain joins TRBV3-1 (or the pseudogene TRBV3-2) to TRBJ1-4; 8 bases line up with TRBD1. Unmatched junction bases numbered 3, after V lost 6 bases and J lost 6 bases. Germline CDR1 reads LGHDT; CDR2 reads YNNKEL (reference sequence). This CDR3 has 13 residues. Here the CDR3 DNA reads TGTGCCAGCAGTCAGGACAGGGATGAAAAACTGTTTTTT. Residues: CASSQDRDEKLFF.

This clone showed up just a few times. V usage is TRBV18 and J usage is TRBJ1-2, with 8 bases aligning to TRBD1. CDR3 length: 16 amino acids. The germline CDR1 and CDR2 sequences are KGHSH and LQKENI. V gave up 6 bases and J gave up 7 bases; unmatched junction bases: 16. Here the CDR3 reads CASSQDRGFSFSGYTF. The CDR3 bases are TGTGCCAGCTCCCAAGACAGGGGATTTTCCTTTTCTGGCTACACCTTC.

This chain uses TRBV2 with TRBJ1-5, with unresolved D. The CDR3 extends over 14 amino acids. V was pared by 3 bases and J by 6 bases, with 12 bases between. Per germline, CDR1 SNHLY and CDR2 FYNNEI. CDR3 bases: TGTGCCAGCAGTGATAGGAGGATGAGTCAGCCCCAGCATTTT. This codes for CASSDRRMSQPQHF.

The rearrangement links TRBV6-2 or TRBV6-3 to TRBJ1-2; no firm D call. The germline V and J ends were trimmed by 5 bases and 4 bases, with 8 bases remaining between them. This CDR3 has 12 amino acids. Germline CDR1 MNHEY, CDR2 SVGEGT. CDR3 amino acids: CASSPRGYGYTF. The CDR3 DNA is TGTGCCAGCAGTCCCCGGGGCTATGGCTACACCTTC.

V is TRBV7-2 and J is TRBJ1-2, with D unclear. Germline V gives CDR1 SGHTA, CDR2 FQGNSA. V lost 3 bases and J lost 4, with 9 bases in between. The CDR3 length is 13 residues. CDR3 in DNA: TGTGCCAGCAGCTTGACATTAGTCTATGGCTACACCTTC. Translated: CASSLTLVYGYTF.

This clone has a single count. The J gene is TRBJ2-1, the V gene TRBV7-8, with D maybe TRBD2 (5 bases). Germline CDR1 reads SGHVS; CDR2 reads FQNEAQ. V was shortened by 4 bases and J by 5 bases, with 12 bases between the two germline ends. CDR3 size: 14 residues. CDR3 coding DNA: TGTGCCAGCAGCTGGGCGGGCGTTGACAATGAGCAGTTCTTC. The encoded protein is CASSWAGVDNEQFF.

The V call is TRBV5-1, the J call TRBJ1-1; D not resolved. V was cut by 4 bases and J by 6 bases, with 13 bases left in between. CDR1 is SGHRS and CDR2 is YFSETQ in the germline V gene. This CDR3 is built from 13 residues. The CDR3 nucleotides are TGCGCCAGCAGCCCCCCGGCGGGTTCTGAAGCTTTCTTT. This sequence encodes CASSPPAGSEAFF.

This rearrangement joins TRBV23-1 to TRBJ2-7; D may correspond to TRBD1 or TRBD2 (5 bases each). TRBV23-1 belongs to the ORF category, with a function that is uncertain. The CDR3 totals 16 residues. With 4 bases removed from V and 0 bases from J, the gap between germline ends came to 16 bases. The CDR3 DNA is TGCGCCAGCAGTCTTCCCAGGGACGGCTTCTCCTACGAGCAGTACTTC. It specifies CASSLPRDGFSYEQYF.

The V and J genes are TRBV5-5 and TRBJ2-7; the match to TRBD2 covers 9 bases. The CDR3 extends over 15 amino acids. With 2 bases clipped from V and 5 bases from J, the junction kept 8 bases outside the gene matches. Germline loops: CDR1 SGHKS, CDR2 YYEKEE (reference sequence). The CDR3 sequence: CASSLLTSGINEQYF. The DNA of the CDR3 is TGTGCCAGCAGCTTATTGACTAGCGGAATTAACGAGCAGTACTTC.

The chain is built from TRBV29-1 and TRBJ1-1, with a tentative D call TRBD1 (6 bases). Trimming cost V 4 bases and J 2 bases, with 11 bases left between them. The CDR3 length is 13 residues. Per germline, CDR1 SQVTM and CDR2 ANQGSEA. DNA of the CDR3: TGCAGCGTTGGAAACAGGGTTAACACTGAAGCTTTCTTT. This gives the protein CSVGNRVNTEAFF.

The V call is TRBV5-1, the J call TRBJ1-4; a possible D gene is TRBD1 (6 bases). This CDR3 has 15 amino acids. Germline CDR1 is SGHRS and CDR2 is YFSETQ. Trimming removed 2 bases from V and 4 bases from J, with 12 bases in between. CDR3 protein: CASSFGGQGNEKLFF. The CDR3 coding sequence is TGCGCCAGCAGCTTTGGGGGGCAGGGTAATGAAAAACTGTTTTTT. Together with reference TRBV5-1 and TRBJ1-4, the CDR3 gives the full variable domain: KAGVTQTPRYLIKTRGQQVTLSCSPISGHRSVSWYQQTPGQGLQFLFEYFSETQRNKGNFPGRFSGRQFSNSRSEMNVSTLELGDSALYLCASSFGGQGNEKLFFGSGTQLSVL.

V is TRBV19 and J is TRBJ1-2, with D possibly being TRBD1 (5 bases). The CDR3 is made up of 12 amino acids. Germline CDR1 LNHDA, CDR2 SQIVND (reference sequence). Deletions cut 2 bases from V and 11 bases from J, with 12 bases between. The CDR3 region has the DNA TGTGCCAGTAGTATACTGGGCAGGGAGTACACCTTC. Protein product: CASSILGREYTF.

This chain connects TRBV4-1 to TRBJ2-7; TRBD1 matches at 8 bases. Losses at the gene ends were 3 bases for V and 7 bases for J; bases not matched to a gene: 26. The CDR3 spans 20 residues. The germline V gene has CDR1 MGHRA and CDR2 YSYEKL. The CDR3 bases are TGCGCCAGCAGCCAGCGGCCTGGACAGGGCCTTCAGCCCCATCAGTGGGAGCAGTACTTC. Its translation is CASSQRPGQGLQPHQWEQYF.

This clone appeared a single time. The gene calls are TRBV3-1 (or the pseudogene TRBV3-2) and TRBJ2-7; D not resolved. V lost 1 base and J lost 6, with 7 bases in between. The germline V gene has CDR1 LGHDT and CDR2 YNNKEL (reference sequence). The CDR3 is 12 amino acids. The CDR3 sequence: CASSQVRSEQYF. CDR3 nucleotide sequence: TGTGCCAGCAGCCAAGTCAGGTCCGAGCAGTACTTC.

The chain combines TRBV5-5 with TRBJ2-3; 9 bases are shared with TRBD1. The V gene's germline CDR1 is SGHKS and CDR2 YYEKEE (reference sequence). This CDR3 comprises 15 residues. Trimming at V came to 4 bases and at J to 2 bases, leaving 5 bases not matched to a gene. CDR3 in DNA: TGTGCCAGCAGCCCGGGGACAGGGTACACAGATACGCAGTATTTT. This translates into CASSPGTGYTDTQYF.

This chain uses TRBV19 with TRBJ1-1, with a possible D match to TRBD1 (6 bases). Germline CDR1 and CDR2: LNHDA and SQIVND (reference sequence). Trimming shortened V by 5 bases and J by 11 bases, and 21 bases separated the two germline ends. The CDR3 sequence is 14 residues long. Here the CDR3 DNA reads TGTGCCAGTAGTTTCGAGATAACAGGGTTTTTCGCTTTCTTT. This sequence encodes CASSFEITGFFAFF.